The 5 T cell receptor beta chains reported below all come from one sample, sequenced in a study of CD8 T cells in ankylosing spondylitis. TCRdb independently ran MiXCR on the 5' RACE reads; one entry per CDR3 protein. The table has hundreds of thousands of distinct CDR3 sequences, 10% seen once. Sequences were obtained from blood, either unsorted or a sorted T cell fraction (not recorded which). These receptors were taken from a male donor with ankylosing spondylitis or in good health (not recorded which).

This clonotype was seen many times. V is TRBV7-9 and J is TRBJ2-5, with D uncertain. The CDR3 has 16 amino acids. The V end lost 5 bases, the J end lost 1 base, and 17 bases lay between the germline ends. The germline CDR1 and CDR2 sequences are SEHNR and FQNEAQ (reference sequence). The CDR3 sequence is CASSPKLGISQETQYF. In DNA form, the CDR3 reads TGTGCCAGCAGCCCAAAGTTGGGCATCAGCCAAGAGACCCAGTACTTC.

Many counts were recorded for this clonotype. The chain joins TRBV4-1 to TRBJ1-6; D possibly corresponds to TRBD1 (5 bases). V shed 0 bases and J shed 0 bases, with 9 bases lying between them. CDR3 length: 17 amino acids. The germline V gene encodes CDR1 MGHRA and CDR2 YSYEKL. As DNA, the CDR3 is TGCGCCAGCAGCCAAGATCTAGACAGCTCCTATAATTCACCCCTCCACTTT. The encoded protein is CASSQDLDSSYNSPLHF.

V usage is TRBV4-2 and J usage is TRBJ2-1; the D gene could be TRBD1 or TRBD2 (9 bases each). The V gene's germline CDR1 is LGHNA and CDR2 YNFKEQ. V was pared by 4 bases and J by 7 bases, with 29 bases between. This CDR3 has 19 residues. The CDR3 DNA sequence: TGTGCCAGCAGCCGGGACAGGGTAGCAGCGGGGGGTAATCGGAATGAGCAGTTCTTC. This gives the protein CASSRDRVAAGGNRNEQFF.

The chain employs TRBV6-2 or TRBV6-3 and TRBJ1-2, with D uncertain. V gave up 6 bases and J gave up 4 bases, with 6 bases separating them. The germline gives CDR1 MNHEY, CDR2 SVGEGT. CDR3 size: 11 residues. As DNA, the CDR3 is TGTGCCAGCAGCGACGTCTATGGCTACACCTTC. Protein sequence: CASSDVYGYTF.

The sample holds a few counts of this clonotype. The chain combines TRBV5-5 with TRBJ2-2; D is ambiguous. Germline V lookup: CDR1 SGHKS, CDR2 YYEKEE (reference sequence). V lost 0 bases, J lost 3 bases, and 9 bases lay in between. CDR3 length: 15 amino acids. The CDR3 spells CASSLGAGYTGELFF. In DNA, the CDR3 is TGTGCCAGCAGCTTGGGAGCCGGATACACCGGGGAGCTGTTTTTT. Together with reference TRBV5-5 and TRBJ2-2, the CDR3 gives the full variable domain: DAGVTQSPTHLIKTRGQQVTLRCSPISGHKSVSWYQQVLGQGPQFIFQYYEKEERGRGNFPDRFSARQFPNYSSELNVNALLLGDSALYLCASSLGAGYTGELFFGEGSRLTVL.